The next 10 T cell receptor beta chains were all read from a single sample in a study of blood T cells in healthy people across ages (dated by TCRdb to about 2015). The library was built by means of 5' RACE. Sequencing was carried out with an Illumina HiSeq 2500. A second about 6 to 11 cycle PCR used a sample-barcoded 5' primer and a J-beta primer mix. Using fastp trimming at Q25 and MiXCR clonotype assembly, TCRdb reanalyzed the public sequencing data and kept in-frame beta chains. Identical CDR3 protein sequences are pooled into one entry, listed with their most common genes and DNA. Counted in this sample were over a million distinct CDR3 sequences; around 42% of them appeared once. In total, the top ten clones hold less than 8% of the sample. Sequencing input: blood. Receptors originate from a young woman in good health.

This clonotype was counted at least ten times. V and J are TRBV12-3 or TRBV12-4 and TRBJ2-5, with 8 nucleotides matching TRBD1. The V and J ends lost 3 bases and 5 bases, in that order; junction bases with no gene match: 2. This CDR3 is 13 amino acids long. As DNA, the CDR3 is TGTGCCAGCAGTTTGGGACAGGCCGAGACCCAGTACTTC. Protein: CASSLGQAETQYF.

Here the CDR3 reads CASSTEQGAVAFF. The CDR3, as DNA: TGTGCCAGCAGCACCGAACAGGGGGCGGTAGCTTTCTTT. The chain recombines TRBV7-9 with TRBJ1-1; 9 nucleotides match TRBD1. Germline V gene sequence: CDR1 SEHNR, CDR2 FQNEAQ (reference sequence). The CDR3 contains 13 residues. Germline trimming cut 5 bases from V and 10 bases from J; bases unmatched to any gene: 8.

The rearrangement links TRBV4-2 to TRBJ2-7; unclear D gene. Germline-derived CDR1 and CDR2 are LGHNA and YNFKEQ. The germline V and J ends were trimmed by 0 bases and 7 bases, with 16 bases remaining between them. CDR3 length: 15 residues. CDR3 nucleotide sequence: TGTGCCAGCAGCCAAGACTTACAGCCCTACAATGAGCAGTACTTC. It translates to CASSQDLQPYNEQYF.

This clonotype came up a few times. The chain links TRBV7-2 to TRBJ1-1; D may be TRBD1 (6 bases). Germline CDR1 SGHTA, CDR2 FQGNSA. This CDR3 contains 15 residues. V shed 3 bases and J shed 1 base, with 12 bases lying between them. The CDR3 sequence: CASSFRGAANTEAFF. For the CDR3, the DNA is TGTGCCAGCAGCTTCCGGGGGGCAGCGAACACTGAAGCTTTCTTT.

This clonotype was seen more than once but under ten times. The CDR3 bases are TGTGCCAGCAGTAACCCTAGGGGGAACAATGAGCAGTTCTTC. This sequence encodes CASSNPRGNNEQFF. V and J are TRBV4-2 and TRBJ2-1; D possibly corresponds to TRBD1 (6 bases). This CDR3 is 14 amino acids long. Trimming left V 6 bases short and J 5 bases short, with 14 bases between. Germline lookup yields CDR1 LGHNA and CDR2 YNFKEQ.

This chain links TRBV27 with TRBJ2-7; D tentatively reads TRBD1 or TRBD2 (5 bases each). Trimming took 2 bases from V and 7 from J, leaving 18 bases between them. Germline V gene sequence: CDR1 MNHEY, CDR2 SMNVEV (reference sequence). There are 15 residues in the CDR3. The CDR3 reads CASSLRASRVNEQYF. CDR3 in DNA: TGTGCCAGCAGTTTAAGGGCTAGCAGGGTCAATGAGCAGTACTTC.

This clonotype was seen a few times. This chain uses TRBV7-9 with TRBJ2-5, with 9 bases matching TRBD2. V shed 5 bases and J 10 bases; nucleotides not matched to a gene: 2. The CDR3 covers 11 residues. CDR1 and CDR2 from the germline V gene are SEHNR and FQNEAQ (reference sequence). CDR3 sequence reads: CASSGLALQYF. The CDR3 coding sequence is TGTGCCAGCAGCGGACTAGCGCTCCAGTACTTC.

The rearrangement uses TRBV2 and TRBJ2-3; 10 bases are a match to TRBD2. This CDR3 has 16 amino acids. Germline CDR1 is SNHLY and CDR2 is FYNNEI. The junction had 9 bases not matched to a gene; V was cut back by 2 bases and J by 7 bases. CDR3 DNA: TGTGCCAGCAGTGAATGGTCTAGCGGGGGACGGAATACGCAGTATTTT. Residues: CASSEWSSGGRNTQYF.

V and J are TRBV5-8 and TRBJ2-2; no clear D. The CDR3 has 15 residues. Trimming cost V 0 bases and J 0 bases, with 6 bases left between them. Per germline, CDR1 SGHTS and CDR2 YDEGEE. The CDR3 loop reads CASSLDYPNTGELFF. In nucleotides, the CDR3 is TGTGCCAGCAGCTTGGACTACCCGAACACCGGGGAGCTGTTTTTT.

This chain uses TRBV4-1 with TRBJ2-1; TRBD2 matches at 8 bases. In germline, CDR1 is MGHRA, CDR2 YSYEKL. Unmatched junction bases numbered 5, after V lost 0 bases and J lost 1 base. This CDR3 has 17 amino acids. This CDR3 reads CASSQDRAGDSYNEQFF. The CDR3 DNA reads TGCGCCAGCAGCCAAGATCGAGCGGGGGATTCCTACAATGAGCAGTTCTTC.